A selection of T cell receptor beta chains follows, all from one sample in a study of beta chain features in type 1 diabetes. Data came from immunoSEQ multiplex PCR; TCRdb stores just in-frame clones and leaves some out. The sample includes under 450,000 clones, 11% to 15% of them seen just once. The specimen sequenced was naive CD4+ T cells from blood. The receptors derive from a man aged 25 to 45 in good health. Both conserved end residues are part of each CDR3. D genes are given only for firm matches. The size entry is marked missing in some rows and otherwise reads once, few, many or a size class.

D gene	J gene	clone size	V gene	CDR3 protein	CDR3 DNA
NA	TRBJ2-2	NA	TRBV6-1	CASSEIQQGNTGELFF	TGTGCCAGCAGTGAAATACAACAGGGAAACACCGGGGAGCTGTTTTTT
NA	TRBJ1-6	NA	TRBV5-4	CASSSWTDSPLHF	TGTGCCAGCAGCTCCTGGACGGATTCACCCCTCCACTTT
NA	TRBJ2-7	few	TRBV7-2	CASSRQSSYEQYF	TGTGCCAGCAGCAGACAGAGCTCCTACGAGCAGTACTTC
TRBD2	TRBJ2-3	NA	TRBV30	CAWATHGLAGGDTQYF	TGTGCCTGGGCAACCCACGGACTAGCGGGAGGGGATACGCAGTATTTT
NA	TRBJ1-6	NA	TRBV11-2	CASSFEGNSPLHF	TGTGCCAGCAGCTTTGAGGGAAATTCACCCCTCCACTTT
NA	TRBJ2-6	few	TRBV18	CASSPSSRANVLTF	TGTGCCAGCTCCCCCTCCTCTAGGGCCAACGTCCTGACTTTC
NA	TRBJ1-1	few	TRBV12-5	CASGLVLGNPEAFF	TGTGCTAGTGGTTTGGTACTGGGGAATCCTGAAGCTTTCTTT
NA	TRBJ1-3	NA	TRBV4-1	CASSQSTRSGNTIYF	TGCGCCAGCAGCCAATCCACGAGGTCTGGAAACACCATATATTTT
NA	TRBJ1-5	few	TRBV4-3	CASSQDQTGQPQHF	TGCGCCAGCAGCCAAGATCAAACGGGGCAGCCCCAGCATTTT
TRBD2	TRBJ2-1	few	TRBV6-5	CASSGGSYNEQFF	TGTGCCAGCTCGGGGGGATCCTACAATGAGCAGTTCTTC
NA	TRBJ2-3	NA	TRBV9	CASSAGTPPDTQYF	TGTGCCAGCAGCGCCGGGACTCCCCCCGATACGCAGTATTTT
NA	TRBJ2-1	few	TRBV7-9	CASSLIATNEQFF	TGTGCCAGCAGCTTAATAGCGACCAATGAGCAGTTCTTC
TRBD1	TRBJ1-1	few	TRBV30	CAWNDRVNTEAFF	TGTGCCTGGAACGACAGGGTGAACACTGAAGCTTTCTTT
NA	TRBJ1-2	few	TRBV4-2	CASSQALGGEGRRGYTF	TGTGCCAGCAGCCAAGCCCTTGGGGGGGAAGGAAGGAGAGGCTACACCTTC
TRBD2	TRBJ2-3	NA	TRBV30	CAWSGPTSGISNTDTQYF	TGTGCCTGGAGTGGGCCGACTAGCGGGATTTCTAACACAGATACGCAGTATTTT
NA	TRBJ1-4	NA	TRBV18	CASSPQGKLFF	TGTGCCAGCTCACCGCAGGGAAAACTGTTTTTT
TRBD1	TRBJ2-3	NA	TRBV5-4	CASSLGQGKDTQYF	TGTGCCAGCAGCCTGGGACAGGGGAAAGATACGCAGTATTTT
TRBD2	TRBJ2-1	NA	TRBV5-4	CASSTGVSGSGDEQFF	TGTGCCAGCAGCACAGGGGTTAGCGGGAGTGGCGATGAGCAGTTCTTC
NA	TRBJ2-3	NA	TRBV11-2	CASSTRLTDTQYF	TGTGCCAGCAGCACCCGACTCACAGATACGCAGTATTTT
TRBD1	TRBJ2-1	NA	TRBV11-2	CASSYRDRGEQFF	TGTGCCAGCAGCTACCGGGACAGGGGTGAGCAGTTCTTC
TRBD2	TRBJ2-1	NA	TRBV29-1	CSVEPGLAGFRNNEQFF	TGCAGCGTTGAACCGGGACTAGCGGGGTTCCGGAACAATGAGCAGTTCTTC
TRBD1	TRBJ1-1	NA	TRBV5-4	CASSTGQTKAFF	TGTGCCAGCAGCACGGGACAGACTAAAGCTTTCTTT
NA	TRBJ1-2	few	TRBV9	CASSVNPSRGDRYTF	TGTGCCAGCAGCGTAAACCCATCCCGGGGAGATCGCTACACCTTC
TRBD2	TRBJ2-3	NA	TRBV2	CASWRREGASTDTQYF	TGTGCCAGTTGGAGGCGGGAGGGTGCTAGCACAGATACGCAGTATTTT
NA	TRBJ2-3	NA	TRBV2	CASSQVGGILSTDTQYF	TGTGCCAGCAGCCAAGTAGGGGGGATACTTAGCACAGATACGCAGTATTTT
NA	TRBJ2-7	few	TRBV29-1	CSVEERQSSYEQYF	TGCAGCGTTGAAGAACGGCAGAGCTCCTACGAGCAGTACTTC
TRBD1	TRBJ1-2	NA	TRBV2	CASSGDRGFRYTF	TGTGCCAGCAGTGGGGACAGGGGATTTAGGTACACCTTC
NA	TRBJ1-2	NA	TRBV29-1	CSINSGLGNYGYTF	TGCAGCATCAACTCAGGGCTTGGAAACTATGGCTACACCTTC
TRBD1	TRBJ1-4	NA	TRBV25-1	CAGATGIFGKLFF	TGTGCCGGAGCGACAGGGATCTTTGGAAAACTGTTTTTT
NA	TRBJ2-2	NA	TRBV30	CAWRWGNTGELFF	TGTGCCTGGCGATGGGGGAACACCGGGGAGCTGTTTTTT
NA	TRBJ2-1	NA	TRBV4-3	CASSRVEGDNEQFF	TGCGCCAGCAGCCGAGTTGAGGGGGACAATGAGCAGTTCTTC
TRBD2	TRBJ2-3	few	TRBV4-3	CASSHETSGFTDTQYF	TGCGCCAGCAGCCATGAGACTAGCGGATTCACAGATACGCAGTATTTT
TRBD2	TRBJ2-3	few	TRBV30	CAWSVSGNTQYF	TGTGCCTGGAGTGTGAGCGGGAATACGCAGTATTTT
NA	TRBJ1-1	NA	TRBV2	CASRVNTEAFF	TGTGCCAGCAGAGTGAACACTGAAGCTTTCTTT
TRBD1	TRBJ1-2	NA	TRBV5-1	CASSGWTGRDGYTF	TGCGCCAGCAGCGGCTGGACAGGGAGAGATGGCTACACCTTC
NA	TRBJ1-6	few	TRBV10-3	CATTTGPLHF	TGTGCCACAACCACCGGGCCCCTCCACTTT
NA	TRBJ2-1	NA	TRBV7-8	CASSLGPNNEQFF	TGTGCCAGCAGCTTAGGGCCAAACAATGAGCAGTTCTTC
TRBD2	TRBJ2-3	NA	TRBV4-3	CASSHLAGLAGVGTDTQYF	TGCGCCAGCAGCCACCTCGCGGGACTAGCGGGAGTAGGGACAGATACGCAGTATTTT
NA	TRBJ2-7	few	TRBV10-2	CASSLGYEQYF	TGCGCCAGCTCCCTAGGCTACGAGCAGTACTTC
TRBD2	TRBJ2-1	NA	TRBV29-1	CSATGLAGQVGEQFF	TGCAGCGCAACGGGACTAGCGGGTCAGGTGGGTGAGCAGTTCTTC